What follows is one T cell receptor beta chain and its context. A COVID-19 case had been met by exposed participants during the 2 weeks before study entry. The entry originates in a study of blood T cell repertoires in COVID-19. In the study's own analysis: Estimation of nucleated cell counts was performed using reference gene primer amplification. Only in-frame clones appear in the TCRdb table, and some are missing; sequencing was by immunoSEQ multiplex PCR. D and trimming come from the DNA, and the V and J calls and clone size come from that table. This sample has a few hundred thousand clones, with approximately 89% found just once. The sequence derives from a woman between 40 and 50 years old who had been exposed to COVID-19. The sequenced sample consisted of PBMCs or T cells enriched from blood (not recorded which).

The CDR3 nucleotides read TGTGCCAGTAGAGGACAGGGGGCCACTGAAGCTTTCTTT. Translated: CASRGQGATEAFF. V and J are TRBV19 and TRBJ1-1; 11 bases line up with TRBD1. The length of the CDR3 is 13 residues. Per germline, CDR1 LNHDA and CDR2 SQIVND (reference sequence). V was pared by 6 bases and J by 4 bases, with 1 base of the junction left unmatched. Using reference TRBV19 and TRBJ1-1 for the parts outside the CDR3, the full variable domain is DGGITQSPKYLFRKEGQNVTLSCEQNLNHDAMYWYRQDPGQGLRLIYYSQIVNDFQKGDIAEGYSVSREKKESFPLTVTSAQKNPTAFYLCASRGQGATEAFFGQGTRLTVV.